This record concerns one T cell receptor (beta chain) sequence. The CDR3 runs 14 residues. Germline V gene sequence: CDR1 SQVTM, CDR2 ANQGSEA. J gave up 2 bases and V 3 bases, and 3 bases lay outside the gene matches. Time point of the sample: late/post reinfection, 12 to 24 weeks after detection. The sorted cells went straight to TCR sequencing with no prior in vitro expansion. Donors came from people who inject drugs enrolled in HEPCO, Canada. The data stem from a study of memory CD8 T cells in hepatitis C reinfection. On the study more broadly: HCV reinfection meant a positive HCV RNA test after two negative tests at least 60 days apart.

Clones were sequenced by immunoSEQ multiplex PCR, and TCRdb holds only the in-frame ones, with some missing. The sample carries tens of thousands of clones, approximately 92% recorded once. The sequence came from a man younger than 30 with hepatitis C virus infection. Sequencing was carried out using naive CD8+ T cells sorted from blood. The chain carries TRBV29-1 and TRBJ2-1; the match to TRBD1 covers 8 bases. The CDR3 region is CSVDPGGAYNEQFF. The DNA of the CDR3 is TGCAGCGTTGACCCAGGGGGCGCCTACAATGAGCAGTTCTTC.